The clone carrying this T cell receptor (beta chain) has a count of ten or more. What it recognizes is unknown. This entry comes from a study of CD8 T cells in ankylosing spondylitis. Notes on the study in general: CD8+ disease-linked clones were present at relatively low frequencies in blood. The study identified a TCR beta motif of roughly eight highly homologous variants that appeared characteristic of ankylosing spondylitis blood.

This CDR3 comprises 15 residues. J was trimmed by 2 bases and V by 5 bases; bases with no gene match: 3. In germline, CDR1 is SGHTA, CDR2 FQGNSA. TCRdb recomputed calls from the 5' RACE reads with MiXCR, one row per CDR3 protein. The sample lists roughly 440,000 distinct CDR3 sequences, under 20% occurring once. The sample taken for sequencing was blood, either unsorted or a sorted T cell fraction (not recorded which). This TCR was sampled from a male donor with ankylosing spondylitis. The chain joins TRBV7-2 to TRBJ2-1, with TRBD1 identical over 10 bases. CDR3 DNA: TGTGCCAGCAGCCCGGACAGGGGGGCCTACAATGAGCAGTTCTTC. Translation: CASSPDRGAYNEQFF.